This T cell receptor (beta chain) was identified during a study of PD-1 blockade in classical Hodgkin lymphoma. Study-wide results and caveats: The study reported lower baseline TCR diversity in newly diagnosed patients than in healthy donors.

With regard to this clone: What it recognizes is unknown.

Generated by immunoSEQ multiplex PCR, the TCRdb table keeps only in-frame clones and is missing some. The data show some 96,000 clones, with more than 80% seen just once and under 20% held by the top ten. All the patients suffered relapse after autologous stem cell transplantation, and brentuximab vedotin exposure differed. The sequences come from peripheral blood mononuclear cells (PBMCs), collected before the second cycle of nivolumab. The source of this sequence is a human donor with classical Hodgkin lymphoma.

CDR3 in DNA: TGTGCCACCTCGGGGCAGGGCAATGAAAAACTGTTTTTT. Protein product: CATSGQGNEKLFF. The chain employs TRBV10-3 and TRBJ1-4, with D possibly being TRBD1 (5 bases). CDR1 and CDR2 from the germline V gene are ENHRY and SYGVKD. The germline V and J ends were trimmed by 10 bases and 5 bases, with 14 bases remaining between them. This CDR3 comprises 13 residues.